This record covers a single TCR beta chain. No antigen is known for it. No per-base quality is available; no much larger clone lies one base away. The library relied on 5' RACE. Sequencing used an Illumina HiSeq 2500. A second PCR of about 6 to 12 cycles was run with a J-beta primer mix and a sample-barcoded 5' primer. A unique molecular identifier was introduced onto each TCR beta cDNA molecule by a template-switch 5' adaptor carrying 12 random nucleotides. Each sample yielded at least 2.5 million CDR3-containing paired-end reads. First-strand cDNA synthesis was performed from all RNA using the Mint cDNA synthesis kit, with priming by a TRBC-specific oligonucleotide. Following uracil-DNA glycosylase treatment, all cDNA underwent a first 18-cycle PCR with the universal primers M1SS and BC2_uni_R. The published analysis was carried out like this. For normalization, 1 million high-quality reads were randomly selected from each sample, with every read carrying a distinct molecular identifier. Reads with shared molecular identifiers were discarded instead of being binned into consensus sequences. MiTCR, with a Q25 quality threshold and the strictest error-elimination algorithm, was used for CDR3 identification, clonotype clustering and error correction. A nonparametric unseen species model using Euler transformation provided a lower-bound estimate of total TCR beta diversity. The public sequencing data were trimmed at Q25 with fastp and processed into clonotypes with MiXCR by TCRdb, which kept only in-frame beta chains. For every CDR3 protein sequence, its rows merge into one entry that carries the most common genes and DNA. None of the V and J calls come from the authors' own analysis; TCRdb made them. Recorded for this sample are fewer than 1.5 million distinct CDR3 sequences; roughly 45% of them occurred a single time. The ten biggest clones cover roughly 8.2% of the sample.

Germline trimming: 0 bases from V, 6 bases from J; junction bases outside gene matches: 5. From its cysteine to its phenylalanine, the CDR3 spans 15 amino acids. Only the CDR3 region is kept as DNA, spanning 45 bases read in frame from base 1. The germline V gene (reference sequence) provides CDR1 DFQATT and CDR2 SNEGSKA. This record comes from a study of blood T cells in healthy people across ages (dated by TCRdb to between 2015 and 2016). Concerning the study at large: In model experiments, roughly one uniquely barcoded TCR beta cDNA molecule per two T cells was captured by template switching. The study measured age-related changes in TCR beta repertoire diversity using deep sequencing normalized with unique cDNA molecular identifiers. Donors were grouped into four age groups: young (average roughly 15 years), middle-aged (about 40), aged (around 60) and long-lived (just over 80). To avoid experimental bias, donors of different ages were randomly spread across the sequencing lanes. Using the same blood draw, the study looked at two additional independent replicas of 1 million unique cDNA reads for two donors, one aged 18 to 30 and the other aged 80 or older.

The paper as a whole reports these results and caveats: The long-lived group showed more naive CD4+ T cells, fewer expanded clones and increased TCR diversity than the aged group, suggesting age selection. Because profiling used bulk unsorted PBMCs, naive and antigen-experienced compartments could not be compared conclusively. There was a strong correlation between observed TCR beta diversity and the percentage of naive T cells measured by flow cytometry. The CMV infection status of donors was not known, potentially confounding age-related changes in expanded clonotypes. Total diversity estimates from one million sequenced T cells were considered lower bounds and underestimates. As age increased, observed TCR beta diversity per million T cells dropped in a roughly linear way, and a significant reduction was already evident by age about 40.

Systemically healthy Caucasian individuals from Russia, 35 to 40 in total and aged roughly 6 to 100 years, were included as donors. Each donor gave ten milliliters of peripheral blood, drawn into EDTA-treated Vacutainer tubes. Ficoll-Paque density-gradient centrifugation was used to isolate PBMCs, with at least 7 million per sample. Trizol reagent was used to extract total RNA from PBMCs, with at least 6 micrograms per sample. For every donor, flow cytometry on a PBMC aliquot measured the percentage of naive CD45RAhigh/CD27high T cells. The sequence links TRBV20-1 to TRBJ1-4, and 9 bases in between align with TRBD1. The specimen was blood. The sequence derives from a woman between 18 and 29 years old in good health. In nucleotides, the sequence is TGCAGTGCTAGAGATTTCAGGGACAGGGATGAAAAACTGTTTTTT. This translates into CSARDFRDRDEKLFF.